Below, one TCR beta chain is given with its context. This clone came up a few times. It lacks a known antigen. Base quality data are lacking; no much larger clone is found one base away. TCRbeta CDR3 regions were amplified from genomic DNA using the immunoSEQ Assay, a bias-controlled multiplex PCR. As for the original processing: Nucleated cell counts per sample were estimated from amplification of reference gene primers within the assay. Sequence reads were collapsed and filtered to measure the absolute abundance of every unique TCRbeta CDR3 rearrangement. For each sample, productive Simpson clonality was calculated by taking the square root of Simpson's diversity index across productive rearrangements. The immuneACCESS repertoire file appears here via TCRdb, limited to in-frame rearrangements. These files lack a portion of the clones; in checked studies, under half of the deficit traces to unresolved V genes, and the cause of the others is not known. For V, J and clone size, that table is used; D and trimming come from the DNA. Present in this sample are more than 200,000 clones, roughly 90% of which were seen just once. Less than 2% of the sample is in the top ten clones.

Whole blood was collected in K2EDTA tubes by collaborating institutions according to the institutions' own protocols. Collaborator samples were shipped for TCRbeta analysis as frozen whole blood, isolated PBMCs, or DNA extracted from either sample type. This sample stems from a study of blood T cell repertoires in COVID-19 (dated by TCRdb to 2019 to 2021). About the study as a whole: The collaborator samples originated in the United States, Italy and Spain and spanned the acute and convalescent phases of COVID-19. A freely available public database, intended as a resource for researchers studying the immune response to SARS-CoV-2, is where the repertoires were released. Subjects who had been exposed to COVID-19, were actively infected with it, or had recovered from it provided the deeply sampled blood TCRbeta repertoires that made up the dataset. Where available, HLA class I and class II types were obtained from metadata supplied by the sample provider rather than from assay-based typing. Nearly every sample came with metadata listing a de-identified subject ID, COVID-19 status, age in years and sex. The samples were drawn from the first 160 participants of the ongoing ImmuneRACE study and from about 1,200 subjects provided by 6 global collaborators. The prospective study material was composed of cDNA or gDNA derived from T cells, B-cell-depleted T cells, or PBMCs. On the study overall, not on this receptor specifically: Clinical and demographic metadata were provided uncurated, with the amount varying by source and participant.

From the germline V gene (reference sequence), CDR1 is SEHNR and CDR2 is FQNEAQ. The CDR3 starts with the cysteine, ends with the phenylalanine, and has 17 residues. This entry keeps only the CDR3 DNA: 51 bases, framed from base 1. The germline V and J ends show losses of 5 bases and 4 bases respectively, and no gene match explains 9 bases of the junction. The sample comprised peripheral blood. The rearrangement combines TRBV7-9 with TRBJ1-3, with 12 bases in between that match TRBD1. The TCR was taken from a man between 65 and 79 years old with acute or convalescent COVID-19. The DNA sequence reads TGTGCCAGCAGCACCCGGGGACAGGGGGCATCAGGAAACACCATATATTTT. It translates as CASSTRGQGASGNTIYF.